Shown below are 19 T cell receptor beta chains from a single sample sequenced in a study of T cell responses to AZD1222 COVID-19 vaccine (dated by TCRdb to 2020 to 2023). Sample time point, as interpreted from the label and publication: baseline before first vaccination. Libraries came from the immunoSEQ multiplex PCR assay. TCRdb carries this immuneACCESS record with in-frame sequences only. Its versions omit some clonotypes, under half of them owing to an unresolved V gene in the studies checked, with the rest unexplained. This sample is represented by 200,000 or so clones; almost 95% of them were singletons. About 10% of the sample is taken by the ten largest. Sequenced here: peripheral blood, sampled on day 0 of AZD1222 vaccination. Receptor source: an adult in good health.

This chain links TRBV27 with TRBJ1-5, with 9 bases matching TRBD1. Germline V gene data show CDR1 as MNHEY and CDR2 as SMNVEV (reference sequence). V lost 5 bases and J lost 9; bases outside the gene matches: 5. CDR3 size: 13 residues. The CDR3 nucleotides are TGTGCCAGCAGTCCGACAGGGGGGTGGCCCCAGCATTTT. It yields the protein CASSPTGGWPQHF.

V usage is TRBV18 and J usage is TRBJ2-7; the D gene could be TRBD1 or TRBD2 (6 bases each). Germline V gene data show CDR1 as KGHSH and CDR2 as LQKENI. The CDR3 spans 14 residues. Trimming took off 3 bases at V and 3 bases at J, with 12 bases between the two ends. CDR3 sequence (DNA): TGTGCCAGCTCACCGGGCAGGGGACTCTACGAGCAGTACTTC. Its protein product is CASSPGRGLYEQYF.

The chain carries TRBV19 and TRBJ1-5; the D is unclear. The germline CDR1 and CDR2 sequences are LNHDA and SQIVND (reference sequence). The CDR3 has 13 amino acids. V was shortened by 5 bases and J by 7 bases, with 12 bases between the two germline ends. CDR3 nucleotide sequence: TGTGCCAGTAGTCGCGACTGGGGACAGCCCCAGCATTTT. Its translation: CASSRDWGQPQHF.

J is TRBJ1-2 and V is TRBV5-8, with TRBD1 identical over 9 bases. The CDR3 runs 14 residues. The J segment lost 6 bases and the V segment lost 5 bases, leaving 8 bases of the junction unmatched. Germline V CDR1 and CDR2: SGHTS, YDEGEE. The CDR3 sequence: CASRESGTGHGYTF. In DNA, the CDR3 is TGTGCCAGCAGGGAGTCTGGGACAGGGCATGGCTACACCTTC.

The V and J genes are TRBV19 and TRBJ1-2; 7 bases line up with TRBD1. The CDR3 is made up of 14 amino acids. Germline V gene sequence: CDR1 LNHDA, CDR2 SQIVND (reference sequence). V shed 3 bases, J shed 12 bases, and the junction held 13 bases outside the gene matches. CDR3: CASSIGSGQSSNTF. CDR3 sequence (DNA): TGTGCCAGTAGTATTGGTTCGGGACAGAGTTCTAACACCTTC.

The CDR3: CASSQDPPRGRSSYNEQFF. As DNA, the CDR3 is TGCGCCAGCAGCCAAGACCCCCCCCGGGGAAGGAGCTCCTACAATGAGCAGTTCTTC. This chain joins TRBV4-3 and TRBJ2-1, with a possible D match to TRBD2 (5 bases). V lost 0 bases and J lost 0, with 18 bases in between. Germline V gives CDR1 LGHNA, CDR2 YSLEER. The CDR3 length is 19 residues.

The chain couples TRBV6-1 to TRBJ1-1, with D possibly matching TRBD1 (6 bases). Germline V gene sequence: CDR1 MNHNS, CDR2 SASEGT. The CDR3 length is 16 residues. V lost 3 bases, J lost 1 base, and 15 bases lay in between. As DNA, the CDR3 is TGTGCCAGCAGTGATAGGGGGGGCGCGGGGAACACTGAAGCTTTCTTT. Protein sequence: CASSDRGGAGNTEAFF.

The CDR3 coding sequence is TGTGCCAGCAGTGAAGCCGGGACACTTCTTACCTACGAGCAGTACTTC. It is translated as CASSEAGTLLTYEQYF. This chain joins TRBV2 and TRBJ2-7; perhaps TRBD1 as D (6 bases). V was trimmed by 0 bases and J by 2 bases, leaving 14 bases between them. From germline, CDR1 is SNHLY and CDR2 FYNNEI. The CDR3 runs 16 residues.

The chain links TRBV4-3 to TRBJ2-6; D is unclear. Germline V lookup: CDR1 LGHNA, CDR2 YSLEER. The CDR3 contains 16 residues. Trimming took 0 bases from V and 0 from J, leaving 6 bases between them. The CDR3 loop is CASSQDLSSGANVLTF. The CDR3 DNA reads TGCGCCAGCAGCCAAGATTTGTCCTCTGGGGCCAACGTCCTGACTTTC.

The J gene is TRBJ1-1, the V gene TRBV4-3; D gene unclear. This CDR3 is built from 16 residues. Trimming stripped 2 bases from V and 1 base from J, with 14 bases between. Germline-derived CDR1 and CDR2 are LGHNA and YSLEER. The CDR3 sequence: CASSQRDTGPNTEAFF. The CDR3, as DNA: TGCGCCAGCAGCCAAAGAGACACGGGCCCGAACACTGAAGCTTTCTTT.

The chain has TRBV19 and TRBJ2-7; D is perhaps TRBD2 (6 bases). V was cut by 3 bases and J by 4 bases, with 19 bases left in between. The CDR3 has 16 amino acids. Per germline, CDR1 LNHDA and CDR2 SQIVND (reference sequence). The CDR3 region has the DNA TGTGCCAGTAGTATCTCACCTTCGGGAGAAGTGTACGAGCAGTACTTC. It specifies CASSISPSGEVYEQYF.

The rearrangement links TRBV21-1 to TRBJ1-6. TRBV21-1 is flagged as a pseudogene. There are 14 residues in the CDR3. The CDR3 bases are TGTGCCAGCAGCATGGGGACTAAGAATTCACCCCTCCACTTT. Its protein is CASSMGTKNSPLHF.

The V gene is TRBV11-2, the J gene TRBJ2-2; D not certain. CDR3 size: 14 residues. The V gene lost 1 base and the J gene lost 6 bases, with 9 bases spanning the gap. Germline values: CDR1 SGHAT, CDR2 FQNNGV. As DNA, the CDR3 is TGTGCCAGCAGCTTAGTAGAAAGGCCCGGGGAGCTGTTTTTT. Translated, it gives CASSLVERPGELFF.

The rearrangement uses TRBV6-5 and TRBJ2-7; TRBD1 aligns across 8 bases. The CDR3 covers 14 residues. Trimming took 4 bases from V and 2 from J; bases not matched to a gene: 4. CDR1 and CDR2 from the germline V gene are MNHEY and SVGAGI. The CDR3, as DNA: TGTGCCAGCAGTTTCCCGGGACAGGCCTACGAGCAGTACTTC. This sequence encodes CASSFPGQAYEQYF.

Written as DNA, the CDR3 is TGCGCCAGCAGCTTGGCCGGAACCGCGGGCTCCTACGAGCAGTACTTC. Translating it yields CASSLAGTAGSYEQYF. This chain uses TRBV5-1 with TRBJ2-7, with D possibly matching TRBD2 (5 bases). The V end was cut by 0 bases, the J end by 0 bases, with 13 bases between. The CDR3 contains 16 residues. The germline V gene has CDR1 SGHRS and CDR2 YFSETQ.

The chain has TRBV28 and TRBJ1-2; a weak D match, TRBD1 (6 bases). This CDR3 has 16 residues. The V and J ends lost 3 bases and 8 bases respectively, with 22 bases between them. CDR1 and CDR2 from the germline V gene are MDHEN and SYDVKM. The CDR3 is CASSFPVKVQGAGYTF. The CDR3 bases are TGTGCCAGCAGTTTCCCAGTCAAGGTACAGGGCGCCGGCTACACCTTC.

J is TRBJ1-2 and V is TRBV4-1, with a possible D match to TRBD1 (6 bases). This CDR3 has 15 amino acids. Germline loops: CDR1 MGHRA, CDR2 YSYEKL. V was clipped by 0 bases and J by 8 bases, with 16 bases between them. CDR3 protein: CASSQDRGPGLGYTF. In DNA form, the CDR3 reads TGCGCCAGCAGCCAAGATCGGGGGCCGGGCCTAGGCTACACCTTC.

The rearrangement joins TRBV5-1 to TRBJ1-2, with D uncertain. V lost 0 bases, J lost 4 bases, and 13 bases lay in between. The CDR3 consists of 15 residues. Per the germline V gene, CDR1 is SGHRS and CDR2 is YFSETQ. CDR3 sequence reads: CASSLDGQKPYGYTF. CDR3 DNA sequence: TGCGCCAGCAGCTTGGATGGGCAAAAACCCTATGGCTACACCTTC.

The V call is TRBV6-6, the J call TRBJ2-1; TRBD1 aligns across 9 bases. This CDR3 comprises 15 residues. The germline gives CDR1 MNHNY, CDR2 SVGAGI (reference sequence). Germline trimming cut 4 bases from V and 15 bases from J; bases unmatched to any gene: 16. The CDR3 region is CASSSGTGRVKTWFF. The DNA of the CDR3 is TGTGCCAGCAGTTCCGGGACAGGGAGGGTTAAGACGTGGTTCTTC.